The T cell receptor (beta chain) described here comes from a study of Graves' ophthalmopathy and Graves' hyperthyroidism. Study results and limitations: Most thyroid clonotypes expanded beyond 0.001 frequency were also found in blood.

Amplified material comprised TCR beta CDR3 regions derived from RNA transcripts. Second-round multiplex PCR came after a first-round RT-PCR that employed HTBI primers. Via MiXCR, TCRdb re-called the multiplex PCR reads, giving one row per CDR3 protein. The table includes around 400,000 distinct CDR3 sequences, around a fifth detected once. Pregnancy or lactation, uncontrolled infections and other autoimmune diseases were grounds for excluding patients. Isolation of PBMCs was performed using around 9.5 ml of fresh peripheral blood. This clonotype was observed many times. Antigen specificity is unknown. This CDR3 spans 12 amino acids. Trimming stripped 6 bases from V and 8 bases from J, with 13 bases between. Looked up from germline, CDR1 is MDHEN and CDR2 is SYDVKM.

The chain has TRBV28 and TRBJ1-2; D is unclear. Sample: peripheral blood. This TCR derives from a woman aged 18-29 years with stable Graves' hyperthyroidism. The CDR3 reads CASRLPFGGYTF. CDR3 in DNA: TGTGCCAGCAGGCTACCTTTTGGGGGCTACACCTTC.